These T cell receptor beta chains were read from a single sample in a study of radiation and T cells in renal cell carcinoma. Sequencing was performed with immunoSEQ multiplex PCR; in TCRdb, only in-frame clones are kept and a portion is missing. The sample yields roughly 150,000 clones, approximately 86% seen once. The source was blood, collected from a patient whose treatment included radiotherapy and nephrectomy. These receptors originate from a woman aged 45-60 years with renal cell carcinoma. CDR3s include the opening cysteine and the closing phenylalanine or tryptophan. Fields, in order: D gene, clone size, J gene, V gene, CDR3 DNA, CDR3 protein. D genes are given only for firm matches. The size field is filled for only some rows; it gives once, few, many or a size class.

TRBD2 | - | TRBJ2-3 | TRBV4-1 | TGCGCCAGCAGCCAAGATAAAGGAGCGGGGTACACAGATACGCAGTATTTT | CASSQDKGAGYTDTQYF
- | - | TRBJ1-1 | TRBV6-5 | TGTGCCAGCAGTTACTCGGTTGCCCCTTATCGAGCTTTCTTT | CASSYSVAPYRAFF
TRBD1 | few | TRBJ2-7 | TRBV7-8 | TGTGCCAGCAGCCCAGACAGGGCCTCCTACGAGCAGTACTTC | CASSPDRASYEQYF
- | once | TRBJ1-2 | TRBV7-2 | TGTGCCAGCAGCCCAGGACCGGGGGGTAACTATGGCTACACCTTC | CASSPGPGGNYGYTF
TRBD1 | - | TRBJ2-2 | TRBV11-2 | TGTGCCAGCAGCTTGACAGGGTACAACACCGGGGAGCTGTTTTTT | CASSLTGYNTGELFF
- | - | TRBJ2-3 | TRBV19 | TGTGCCAGTAGTATCCCCAGGGGAAGCACAGATACGCAGTATTTT | CASSIPRGSTDTQYF
- | few | TRBJ1-1 | TRBV2 | TGTGCCAGCAGTGATGGTATGGCAGTTGAAGCTTTCTTT | CASSDGMAVEAFF
- | - | TRBJ2-7 | TRBV30 | TGTGCCTGGAGTGTACTAGGATTTGGCGAGCAGTACTTC | CAWSVLGFGEQYF
- | - | TRBJ1-3 | TRBV4-3 | TGCGCCAGCAGCCAAGGGTACGGACTGAACTCTGGAAACACCATATATTTT | CASSQGYGLNSGNTIYF
- | - | TRBJ2-1 | TRBV4-1 | TGCGCCAGCAGCCCTAAGTATTCCACCCAAGAGCAGTTCTTC | CASSPKYSTQEQFF
- | - | TRBJ2-7 | TRBV6-1 | TGTGCCAGCATAGAACCCTACGAGCAGTACTTC | CASIEPYEQYF
- | - | TRBJ1-5 | TRBV19 | TGTGCCAGTATGGGCCAGGGGACCCTCAATCAGCCCCAGCATTTT | CASMGQGTLNQPQHF
TRBD1 | - | TRBJ2-2 | TRBV30 | TGTGCCTGTGGAAAGGACAGGGGGTGGTCGGCCGGGGAGCTGTTTTTT | CACGKDRGWSAGELFF
TRBD1 | - | TRBJ2-7 | TRBV6-5 | TGTGCCAGCAGTTACCCAGGGACAGGGGCGGCCGAGCAGTACTTC | CASSYPGTGAAEQYF
- | - | TRBJ2-1 | TRBV2 | TGTGCCAGTCGGGACTCCGGTAGGGGTGGTGAGCAGTTCTTC | CASRDSGRGGEQFF
- | - | TRBJ1-4 | TRBV4-3 | TGCGCCAGCAGCCAAGATATCAGGGGAGGAGGAGAAAAACTGTTTTTT | CASSQDIRGGGEKLFF
TRBD1 | once | TRBJ2-5 | TRBV6-6 | TGTGCCAGCAAACCGGGACAGTGGGAGACCCAGTACTTC | CASKPGQWETQYF
TRBD1 | - | TRBJ2-7 | TRBV5-4 | TGTGCCAGCAGCTTGTTTGGGACAGTTGGGGGCGAGCAGTACTTC | CASSLFGTVGGEQYF
- | - | TRBJ1-3 | TRBV5-1 | TGCGCCAGCAGCTCTTCACAGGGACCTGGAAACACCATATATTTT | CASSSSQGPGNTIYF
- | - | TRBJ1-1 | TRBV7-9 | TGTGCCAGCAGCTATCAGGTTGACACTGAAGCTTTCTTT | CASSYQVDTEAFF
- | - | TRBJ2-5 | TRBV2 | TGTGCCAGCAGTGTATTAGACCCGGGGGGCGCGGAGACCCAGTACTTC | CASSVLDPGGAETQYF
- | - | TRBJ1-6 | TRBV4-3 | TGCGCCAGCAGCCAAGTGGCCCAGCTAGACATTGATTCACCCCTCCACTTT | CASSQVAQLDIDSPLHF
- | once | TRBJ1-1 | TRBV5-1 | TGCGCCAGCAGCTTGCAGGGAGGGAGCACTGAAGCTTTCTTT | CASSLQGGSTEAFF
- | - | TRBJ2-2 | TRBV11-2 | TGTGCCAGCAGCTTAGGCGAGGAAGGGACCAACACCGGGGAGCTGTTTTTT | CASSLGEEGTNTGELFF
- | - | TRBJ1-1 | TRBV5-1 | TGCGCCAGCAGCTGGGAGGGGTTTAGCACTGAAGCTTTCTTT | CASSWEGFSTEAFF
TRBD2 | - | TRBJ2-7 | TRBV6-5 | TGTGCCAGCAGTGATGCTAGCGGGGGGTACGAGCAGTACTTC | CASSDASGGYEQYF
- | - | TRBJ2-6 | TRBV7-3 | TGTGCCAGCAGTGAGACAAAACGCTCTGGGGCCAACGTCCTGACTTTC | CASSETKRSGANVLTF
- | once | TRBJ1-6 | TRBV10-3 | TGTGCCATCAGTGGCCCCGGGTCACCCCTCCACTTT | CAISGPGSPLHF
TRBD2 | - | TRBJ2-2 | TRBV7-2 | TGTGCCAGCAGCCCCCGAAGGGAGGGCACCGGGGAGCTGTTTTTT | CASSPRREGTGELFF
- | once | TRBJ2-7 | TRBV18 | TGTGCCAGCTCACCATCGCAGGAAACGGAGTACTTC | CASSPSQETEYF
TRBD1 | - | TRBJ2-1 | TRBV6-1 | TGTGCCAGCACTGAGACGGACAGGGGCCATAATGAGCAGTTCTTC | CASTETDRGHNEQFF
- | once | TRBJ1-5 | TRBV7-2 | TGTGCCAGCAGCCTAGAGGGGTCCCATCAGCCCCAGCATTTT | CASSLEGSHQPQHF
TRBD1 | - | TRBJ1-2 | TRBV29-1 | TGCAGCGTTGAAAAGGGGGCAGTTCGCTATGGCTACACCTTC | CSVEKGAVRYGYTF
- | - | TRBJ2-5 | TRBV19 | TGTGCCAGTAGTATAGCGGAGACCCAGTACTTC | CASSIAETQYF
TRBD1 | - | TRBJ2-5 | TRBV5-1 | TGCGCCAGCAGCTTGGTTTCGGGGGGACAGGGGGTCCAAGGAACCCAGTACTTC | CASSLVSGGQGVQGTQYF
- | - | TRBJ2-2 | TRBV19 | TGTGCCAGTAGCACAGCGAGGGGAACCGGGGAGCTGTTTTTT | CASSTARGTGELFF
- | - | TRBJ2-5 | TRBV6-1 | TGTGCCAGCAGGTCTCCGGGCGGGCGGGAGACCCAGTACTTC | CASRSPGGRETQYF
TRBD1 | - | TRBJ2-7 | TRBV4-3 | TGCGCCAGCAGCCTTGGACAGGGCTTTTCCTACGAGCAGTACTTC | CASSLGQGFSYEQYF
TRBD2 | - | TRBJ2-1 | TRBV7-3 | TGTGCCAGCAGCTTAGTAGCCCGGACTAGCGTCCGCGATGAGCAGTTCTTC | CASSLVARTSVRDEQFF
- | - | TRBJ1-2 | TRBV2 | TGTGCCAGCAGGGCCCAGACACGACTTTATGGCTACACCTTC | CASRAQTRLYGYTF
- | once | TRBJ2-2 | TRBV15 | TGTGCCACCAGCAGAGACAGGGCGAACACCGGGGAGCTGTTTTTT | CATSRDRANTGELFF
TRBD1 | - | TRBJ1-2 | TRBV11-2 | TGTGCCAGCAGAAACAGGGGGGTGACTGGCTACACCTTC | CASRNRGVTGYTF
- | - | TRBJ2-3 | TRBV6-1 | TGTGCCAGCAGTCCAGCGGACGGGACAGATACGCAGTATTTT | CASSPADGTDTQYF
TRBD1 | - | TRBJ2-1 | TRBV19 | TGTGCCAGTAGTGGCGGGACAGGGGTAACCATATACAATGAGCAGTTCTTC | CASSGGTGVTIYNEQFF
- | once | TRBJ1-2 | TRBV4-3 | TGCGCCAGCAGCCAAGATTGGTGGGGGGACGGCTACACCTTC | CASSQDWWGDGYTF
- | - | TRBJ1-3 | TRBV30 | TGTGCCTGGGGAAACAGGGTTGGAAACACCATATATTTT | CAWGNRVGNTIYF
- | - | TRBJ2-5 | TRBV11-2 | TGTGCCAGCAGCTTAGTAAGGGGCGCGGGAGAGACCCAGTACTTC | CASSLVRGAGETQYF
TRBD1 | - | TRBJ2-7 | TRBV5-5 | TGTGCCAGCAGCTCCGCACAGGGGGCCTTCTACGAGCAGTACTTC | CASSSAQGAFYEQYF
TRBD1 | - | TRBJ1-5 | TRBV9 | TGTGCCAGCAGCGTAGGGGGGGACAGTAATCAGCCCCAGCATTTT | CASSVGGDSNQPQHF
- | - | TRBJ1-4 | TRBV4-1 | TGCGCCAGCAGCCAAGATTGGCCTGCAACTAATGAAAAACTGTTTTTT | CASSQDWPATNEKLFF
- | - | TRBJ1-2 | TRBV29-1 | TGCAGCGCCACGGACAACCCCACCCGGGGCTACACCTTC | CSATDNPTRGYTF
TRBD1 | - | TRBJ1-4 | TRBV5-1 | TGCGCCAGCAGCGGGGGACAGGGGTATGAAAAACTGTTTTTT | CASSGGQGYEKLFF
- | - | TRBJ2-3 | TRBV9 | TGTGCCAGCAGCTCCGGACGGAGCGGCAACACAGATACGCAGTATTTT | CASSSGRSGNTDTQYF
- | - | TRBJ1-6 | TRBV9 | TGTGCCAGCAGTCGGGAGACCCAAAGTAATTCACCCCTCCACTTT | CASSRETQSNSPLHF
TRBD1 | - | TRBJ2-2 | TRBV4-2 | TGTGCCAGCAGCCGCGGGACAGGGGAATTCGGGGAGCTGTTTTTT | CASSRGTGEFGELFF
- | - | TRBJ2-7 | TRBV5-8 | TGTGCCAGCAGCTTTTTAGAACAGGGCTACGAGCAGTACTTC | CASSFLEQGYEQYF